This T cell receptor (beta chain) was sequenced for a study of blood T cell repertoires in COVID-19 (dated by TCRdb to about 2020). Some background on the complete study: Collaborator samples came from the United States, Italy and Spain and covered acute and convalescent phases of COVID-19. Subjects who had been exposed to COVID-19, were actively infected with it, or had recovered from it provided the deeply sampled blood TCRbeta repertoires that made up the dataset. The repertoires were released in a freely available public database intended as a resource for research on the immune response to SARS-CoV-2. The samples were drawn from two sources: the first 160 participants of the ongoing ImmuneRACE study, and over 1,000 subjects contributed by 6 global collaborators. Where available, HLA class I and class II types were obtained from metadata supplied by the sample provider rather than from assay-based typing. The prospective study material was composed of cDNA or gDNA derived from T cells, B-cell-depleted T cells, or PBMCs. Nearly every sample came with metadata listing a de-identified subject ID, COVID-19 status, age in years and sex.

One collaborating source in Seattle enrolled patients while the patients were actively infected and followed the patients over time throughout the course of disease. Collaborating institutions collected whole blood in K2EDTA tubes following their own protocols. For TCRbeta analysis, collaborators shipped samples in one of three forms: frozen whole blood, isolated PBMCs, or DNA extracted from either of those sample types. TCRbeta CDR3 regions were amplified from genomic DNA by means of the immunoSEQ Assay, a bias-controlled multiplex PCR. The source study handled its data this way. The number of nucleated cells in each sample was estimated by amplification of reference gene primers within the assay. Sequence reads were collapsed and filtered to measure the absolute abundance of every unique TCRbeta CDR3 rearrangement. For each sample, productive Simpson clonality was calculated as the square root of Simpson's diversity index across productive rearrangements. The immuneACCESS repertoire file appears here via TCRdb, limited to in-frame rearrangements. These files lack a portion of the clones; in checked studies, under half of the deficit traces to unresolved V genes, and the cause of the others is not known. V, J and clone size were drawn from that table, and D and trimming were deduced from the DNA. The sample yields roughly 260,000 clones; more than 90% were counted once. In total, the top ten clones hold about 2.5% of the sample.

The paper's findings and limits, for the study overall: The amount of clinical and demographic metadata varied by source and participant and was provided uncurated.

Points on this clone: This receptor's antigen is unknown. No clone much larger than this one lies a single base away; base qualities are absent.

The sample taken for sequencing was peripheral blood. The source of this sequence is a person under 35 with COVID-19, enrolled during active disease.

This receptor has the CDR3 CASSQPRDTQYF. The bases read TGTGCCAGCAGCCAGCCCCGGGATACGCAGTATTTT. The chain couples TRBV4-2 to TRBJ2-3; the D gene cannot be named for sure. V is reduced by 3 bases and J by 6 bases, leaving a spacing of 7 bases between them. The CDR3 runs 12 residues from the cysteine to the phenylalanine. The only DNA kept is the CDR3, 36 bases in frame from the first base. The CDR1 and CDR2 encoded by the germline V gene are LGHNA and YNFKEQ.